This T cell receptor beta chain was sequenced for a study of shared clonotypes between healthy human individuals (TCRdb year 2020). A note on the overall study: The cohort included a few men and two women between 18 and 49 years of age. For each donor, CD4 naive and CD4 memory were each given three plates, CD8 naive was given two plates, and CD8 memory was given one plate. To increase sequencing depth and limit assay-specific biases, different laboratories used diverse techniques to prepare libraries and sequence TCR repertoires. To estimate repertoire size and how much clonotypes are shared between individuals, the study performed deep sequencing of blood TCR repertoires from a few healthy adults. Between about 0.8 and 9 billion PBMCs per donor were obtained by leukapheresis.

Germline trimming amounts to 3 bases on V and 3 bases on J, with 10 as the count of junction bases outside the gene matches. There are 17 amino acids in the CDR3, from cysteine to phenylalanine inclusive. Only the CDR3 DNA is retained, 51 bases long and in frame from the first base. In the germline V gene, CDR1 corresponds to KGHSH and CDR2 to LQKENI. The donors were healthy, HIV-negative adults who had no recently reported acute infections or vaccinations. Only Caucasian adults living in Nashville, Tennessee, USA were represented among the donors. CD4+ T cells were enriched by magnetic negative selection; naive cells were then positively selected on CD45RA, and the negative fraction formed the memory subset. Blood was obtained by leukapheresis, after which PBMCs were separated by Ficoll-Histopaque density gradient centrifugation and cryopreserved in liquid nitrogen vapor phase. Purity and quantity of every magnetically sorted T cell population were checked by analytical flow cytometry. From each sorted fraction, genomic DNA was isolated and quantified by UV absorbance on a Nanodrop 2000c.

Using the deep immunoSEQ assay, TCR CDR3 regions were amplified from genomic DNA by multiplex PCR. Extracted genomic DNA from each cell subset was spread evenly across all wells of several immunoSEQ 96-well plates, with each plate serving as a replicate. For sorted subsets, each replicate PCR was loaded with 200 to 250 ng genomic DNA, equivalent to 30,000 to 35,000 T cell genomes. Purified libraries were quantified with a Qubit 3.0 fluorometer, sized on a Bioanalyzer 2100, and re-quantified with the KAPA Library Quantification kit. Every immunoSEQ 96-well plate was sequenced on a dedicated single-read 150-cycle Illumina NextSeq 550 flow cell. Processing in the source paper ran as follows. Because only junctional sequences without quality scores were contained in the immunoSEQ output, filtering matching that applied to full-length reads could not be performed. To assign V/J genes and CDR3, sequences were annotated using PyIR, a Python wrapper for IgBLAST v1.9, with IMGT germline references. Reads were filtered out if the reads had weak V/J assignments (E-value above 1e-6), no CDR3, stop codons, out-of-frame junctions, or ambiguous translated residues. A V3J clonotype was defined by an identical inferred V gene, J gene, and CDR3 amino acid sequence. The percentage overlap between two repertoires was calculated by dividing the number of shared unique clonotypes by the size of the smaller repertoire. RTK rarefaction, the Chao1 estimator, and Recon v2.1 estimates of unobserved clonotypes were used to assess repertoire richness. Generation probabilities for all TCRbeta clonotypes obtained by the gDNA method from several donors were computed using OLGA. What TCRdb holds here is the immuneACCESS table cut down to in-frame rearrangements. Part of the clones is not present; checked against another copy, under half of the missing clones reflect an unresolved V gene, and the others are unexplained. Clone size and V and J calls were adopted from that table, with D and trimming inferred from the DNA. The sample table records about 1 million clones; around 78% of these occur just once. The ten largest clones represent 0.52% of the sample.

The study at large found these results: Compared with non-shared clonotypes, clonotypes shared by all four sorted-subset donors had higher generation probabilities. Based on pairwise subsampling, the degree of clonotype sharing among donors was expected to be affected by sequencing depth. Rarefaction of sorted-subset datasets indicated incomplete sequencing despite the large sequencing depth. When several donors were compared, the shared fraction of clonotypes was roughly 5% for naive CD4, over 3% for naive CD8, roughly 2.3% for memory CD4, and 0.3% to 0.5% for memory CD8. Estimated clonotype richness was generally larger for naive than for memory subsets. The genetic and exposure-history diversity represented was limited by the small number of donors. Only blood was sampled, and tissue TCR repertoires likely differ from those in blood.

A remark on this clone: Its antigen remains unidentified. One base away there is no much larger clone; base qualities are not given.

This clonotype originated in a man aged 18-30 years in good health. Some clones in this sample may be carry-over from other donors' samples. Recombination joined TRBV18 with TRBJ1-1; TRBD1 aligns with 10 central bases. The sequenced sample was memory CD4+ T cells from PBMCs. What the cell subset or site label conveys for this sample: CD45RA-negative fraction. The CDR3 region has the sequence CASSPTGGRWSDTEAFF. The bases read TGTGCCAGCTCACCGACAGGGGGCCGCTGGAGTGACACTGAAGCTTTCTTT. Reference TRBV18 and TRBJ1-1 genes cover what lies past the CDR3, so the full variable domain is NAGVMQNPRHLVRRRGQEARLRCSPMKGHSHVYWYRQLPEEGLKFMVYLQKENIIDESGMPKERFSAEFPKEGPSILRIQQVVRGDSAAYFCASSPTGGRWSDTEAFFGQGTRLTVV.